The clone carrying this TCR beta chain showed up many times. Its antigen is unknown. The CDR3 is 13 residues long. Germline trimming cut 8 bases from V and 4 bases from J; bases unmatched to any gene: 7. In germline, CDR1 is LGHDT, CDR2 YNNKEL (reference sequence). Healthy Caucasian individuals from Russia aged about 6 to 95 were enrolled as donors. The record originates from a study of blood T cells in healthy people across ages. Next came a second PCR, run for roughly 6 to 11 cycles, which used a sample-barcoded 5' primer along with a J-beta primer mix. A tag from a template-switch adaptor with 12 random nucleotides marked each cDNA molecule. TCRdb re-derived calls from the 5' RACE reads in MiXCR, one entry per CDR3 protein. The sample carries some 1.6 million distinct CDR3 sequences, 30% to 35% recorded once. The study's findings and limits: Diversity figures derived from one million T cells were judged to underestimate the true value. Age advanced and TCR beta diversity per million T cells fell, roughly linearly.

The clonotype comes from a woman aged 25 to 39 in good health. The sequenced sample was blood. The chain is built from TRBV3-1 and TRBJ1-2; 7 nucleotides line up with TRBD1. CDR3 sequence reads: CASSQTGLYGYTF. DNA for the CDR3: TGTGCCAGCTCGCAGACAGGGCTCTATGGCTACACCTTC.